These T cell receptor beta chains were read from a single sample in a study of CD8 T cells in ankylosing spondylitis. MiXCR, applied by TCRdb to the 5' RACE reads, yields one record per CDR3 protein. The sample shows 160,000 or so distinct CDR3 sequences, 9.5% to 10% of them seen only once. Sequencing input: blood, either unsorted or a sorted T cell fraction (not recorded which). These receptors were taken from a female donor with ankylosing spondylitis or in good health (not recorded which). Both conserved end residues are part of each CDR3. D genes are given only for firm matches. A row's size may be missing; if present it is once, few, many or a size class.

j_gene,abundance,d_gene,v_gene,CDR3aa,CDR3nt
TRBJ1-2,few,TRBD1,TRBV7-9,CASSPPGTGDYGYTF,TGTGCCAGCAGCCCACCTGGGACAGGCGACTATGGCTACACCTTC
TRBJ2-1,many,TRBD2,TRBV4-3,CASSPGLAVYNEQFF,TGCGCCAGCAGTCCCGGACTAGCGGTTTACAATGAGCAGTTCTTC
TRBJ1-4,few,.,TRBV12-3/TRBV12-4,CASSFGSTKLF,TGTGCCAGCAGTTTCGGGTCCACGAAGCTTTTT
TRBJ1-3,.,TRBD1,TRBV9,CASSSNRDREGSGNTIYF,TGTGCCAGCAGCTCTAATAGAGACAGGGAGGGGTCTGGAAACACCATATATTTT
TRBJ2-1,once,.,TRBV6-4,CASSDYPGREGGRNNQQFF,TGTGCCAGCAGTGACTACCCTGGACGAGAAGGGGGTAGAAACAATCAGCAGTTCTTC
TRBJ2-5,many,.,TRBV29-1,CSVGSPDKTQYF,TGCAGCGTTGGATCCCCCGACAAGACCCAGTACTTC
TRBJ1-5,few,.,TRBV6-6,CASSRQPQHF,TGTGCCAGCAGTCGTCAGCCCCAGCATTTT
TRBJ2-5,.,TRBD2,TRBV7-2,CASSLLGRASETQYF,TGTGCCAGCAGCTTACTGGGGAGGGCTTCGGAGACCCAGTACTTC
TRBJ2-2,.,TRBD1,TRBV20-1,CSATPGQLIHTQPTGELFF,TGCAGTGCTACACCGGGACAGCTAATTCACACCCAACCCACCGGGGAGCTGTTTTTT
TRBJ2-3,few,.,TRBV5-1,CASSPGDRTDTQYF,TGCGCCAGCAGCCCGGGCGACCGGACAGATACGCAGTATTTT
TRBJ1-2,.,.,TRBV7-9,CASIGTDVGYTF,TGTGCCAGCATTGGCACGGATGTTGGCTACACCTTC
TRBJ2-3,.,.,TRBV4-1,CASSQDPISTDTQYF,TGCGCCAGCAGCCAAGATCCAATCAGCACAGATACGCAGTATTTT
TRBJ1-3,.,.,TRBV12-3/TRBV12-4,CASSGEASGNTIYF,TGTGCCAGCAGTGGCGAGGCCTCTGGAAACACCATATATTTT
TRBJ2-3,many,TRBD2,TRBV7-6,CASSLLREQTDTQYF,TGTGCCAGCAGCCTACTGCGGGAGCAAACAGATACGCAGTATTTT